The 29 T cell receptor beta chains below all came from one sample that was sequenced in a study of regulatory T cells in long-lasting Graves disease. As to time point: persistent/refractory GD, antithyroid drugs over 5 years with positive TRAb. Extracted RNA from PBMCs served as the source of the TCR library. The TCR beta library used iRepertoire HTBI primers with Arm-PCR amplification of CDR3. TCRdb fed the multiplex PCR reads into MiXCR, producing one record per CDR3 protein. This repertoire shows a few hundred thousand distinct CDR3 sequences, 23% found once; its top ten account for 26%. Sequenced here: peripheral blood mononuclear cells (PBMCs), sampled when the disease was refractory, from a patient treated with antithyroid drugs. The source of these receptors is a female donor with Graves disease.

This clonotype was detected ten times or more. The genes are TRBV28 and TRBJ1-1; D call uncertain. Looked up from germline, CDR1 is MDHEN and CDR2 is SYDVKM. The CDR3 spans 14 residues. V was cut by 3 bases and J by 0 bases, with 8 bases left in between. In DNA, the CDR3 is TGTGCCAGCAGTTTGAGGGAGGTGAACACTGAAGCTTTCTTT. It specifies CASSLREVNTEAFF.

The chain employs TRBV4-3 and TRBJ1-4; D remains unclear. CDR3 length: 15 amino acids. Looked up from germline, CDR1 is LGHNA and CDR2 is YSLEER. Between the trimmed V and J ends, which lost 0 bases and 8 bases, there was a span of 13 bases. CDR3 in amino acids: CASSQEPGTQEKLFF. Here the CDR3 DNA reads TGCGCCAGCAGCCAAGAGCCGGGTACGCAAGAAAAACTGTTTTTT.

To note about this clonotype: A read error may be the cause here, since a much bigger clone is one base away. This rearrangement joins TRBV2 to TRBJ2-5; a possible D gene is TRBD2 (5 bases). Trimming took 1 base from V and 1 from J, leaving 7 bases between them. Germline-derived CDR1 and CDR2 are SNHLY and FYNNEI. The CDR3 is 14 amino acids. The CDR3 region is CASSEDEGQETQYF. The CDR3 DNA reads as TGTGCCAGCAGTGAAGACGAGGGCCAAGAGACCCAGTACTTC.

Points on this clonotype: This may stem from a read error, because a much larger clone lies one nucleotide away. V is TRBV2 and J is TRBJ2-7; no clear D. Germline V gene sequence: CDR1 SNHLY, CDR2 FYNNEI. The CDR3 runs to 12 residues. CDR3 in amino acids: CAGSGRNGEQYF. In nucleotides, the CDR3 is TGTGCCGGCAGTGGAAGGAACGGCGAGCAGTACTTC. Full variable domain (rest looked up from reference TRBV2 and TRBJ2-7): EPEVTQTPSHQVTQMGQEVILRCVPISNHLYFYWYRQILGQKVEFLVSFYNNEISEKSEIFDDQFSVERPDGSNFTLKIRSTKLEDSAMYFCAGSGRNGEQYFGPGTRLTVT.

This clonotype was recorded at least ten times. This rearrangement joins TRBV7-9 to TRBJ2-7; 8 bases line up with TRBD1. Germline V gene lookup returns CDR1 SEHNR and CDR2 FQNEAQ (reference sequence). After removal of 6 bases from V and 3 bases from J, the junction contained 4 bases not matched to a gene. CDR3 length equals 13 residues. The DNA of the CDR3 is TGTGCCAGCAGTTCCGGGACAGGCTACGAGCAGTACTTC. Translating gives CASSSGTGYEQYF. The full variable domain, its missing parts supplied by reference TRBV7-9 and TRBJ2-7, is DTGVSQNPRHKITKRGQNVTFRCDPISEHNRLYWYRQTLGQGPEFLTYFQNEAQLEKSRLLSDRFSAERPKGSFSTLEIQRTEQGDSAMYLCASSSGTGYEQYFGPGTRLTVT.

This clonotype came up a few times. This rearrangement joins TRBV5-6 to TRBJ2-7; D is undetermined. CDR1 is SGHDT and CDR2 is YYEEEE in the germline V gene. The CDR3 is 14 amino acids. Trimming shortened V by 0 bases and J by 4 bases, and 11 bases separated the two germline ends. The CDR3 DNA follows: TGTGCCAGCAGCTTGGAGAGCGCCGATTACGAGCAGTACTTC. It encodes CASSLESADYEQYF.

This clonotype was observed once. The chain employs TRBV7-2 and TRBJ1-1, with no clear D. The CDR3 is 13 residues long. CDR1 is SGHTA and CDR2 is FQGNSA in the germline V gene. Trimming cost V 8 bases and J 1 base, with 11 bases left between them. The CDR3 loop is CASGWRSNTEAFF. The CDR3 coding sequence is TGTGCCAGCGGCTGGCGGTCGAACACTGAAGCTTTCTTT. Using reference TRBV7-2 and TRBJ1-1 for the parts outside the CDR3, the full variable domain is GAGVSQSPSNKVTEKGKDVELRCDPISGHTALYWYRQSLGQGLEFLIYFQGNSAPDKSGLPSDRFSAERTGGSVSTLTIQRTQQEDSAVYLCASGWRSNTEAFFGQGTRLTVV.

The chain combines TRBV2 with TRBJ1-5, with 10 bases fitting TRBD1. The V segment lost 6 bases and the J segment 5 bases; nucleotides outside the gene matches: 7. The germline gives CDR1 SNHLY, CDR2 FYNNEI. CDR3 length: 15 amino acids. In DNA, the CDR3 is TGTGCCAGCAGCTCCGGGACAGGGGAGGATCAGCCCCAGCATTTT. It encodes CASSSGTGEDQPQHF.

This clonotype was counted many times. The chain carries TRBV6-1 and TRBJ2-4, with 8 bases lining up with TRBD1. Germline lookup yields CDR1 MNHNS and CDR2 SASEGT. V lost 0 bases and J lost 3; bases outside the gene matches: 1. The CDR3 is 15 amino acids. CDR3 loop: CASSEATGGKNIQYF. CDR3 DNA: TGTGCCAGCAGTGAAGCCACAGGGGGCAAAAACATTCAGTACTTC.

Only a few counts were recorded for this clonotype. The chain combines TRBV27 with TRBJ1-2; no clear D. This CDR3 spans 15 amino acids. Germline CDR1 MNHEY, CDR2 SMNVEV (reference sequence). Trimming left V 3 bases short and J 4 bases short, with 15 bases between. The CDR3 is CASSFIRQRAYGYTF. The DNA for the CDR3 is TGTGCCAGCAGTTTTATCCGTCAGCGAGCCTATGGCTACACCTTC.

This clonotype appeared many times. The chain links TRBV28 to TRBJ2-4; D may be TRBD1 (5 bases). CDR3 size: 14 residues. V lost 5 bases, J lost 6 bases, and 14 bases lay in between. CDR1 is MDHEN and CDR2 is SYDVKM in the germline V gene. The CDR3 sequence: CASSLPRGANIQYF. Here the CDR3 DNA reads TGTGCCAGCAGTCTCCCTAGGGGCGCAAACATTCAGTACTTC. Using reference TRBV28 and TRBJ2-4 for the parts outside the CDR3, the full variable domain is DVKVTQSSRYLVKRTGEKVFLECVQDMDHENMFWYRQDPGLGLRLIYFSYDVKMKEKGDIPEGYSVSREKKERFSLILESASTNQTSMYLCASSLPRGANIQYFGAGTRLSVL.

The chain carries TRBV6-2 or TRBV6-3 and TRBJ2-5; D is ambiguous. V dropped 6 bases and J dropped 7 bases, with 18 bases sitting between them. The CDR3 sequence is 14 residues long. Germline lookup yields CDR1 MNHEY and CDR2 SVGEGT. The CDR3 nucleotides are TGTGCCAGCAGGGTTGCTTGGGAAGCAGGGACCCAGTACTTC. Its protein is CASRVAWEAGTQYF.

The chain recombines TRBV15 with TRBJ1-3; 7 bases align to TRBD1. CDR1 LNHNV and CDR2 YYDKDF come from the germline V gene (reference sequence). V was pared by 3 bases and J by 2 bases, with 4 bases of the junction left unmatched. There are 15 residues in the CDR3. The CDR3 DNA is TGTGCCACCAGCAGGGGGGACAGTGCTGGAAACACCATATATTTT. It yields the protein CATSRGDSAGNTIYF.

This chain links TRBV7-9 with TRBJ1-1; D may be TRBD1 (5 bases). CDR1 and CDR2 from the germline V gene are SEHNR and FQNEAQ (reference sequence). The length of the CDR3 is 15 residues. With 3 bases removed from V and 4 bases from J, the gap between germline ends came to 15 bases. The CDR3 coding sequence is TGTGCCAGCAGCTTGGGGGGGGGATCGGCCACTGAAGCTTTCTTT. Its translation: CASSLGGGSATEAFF.

This clonotype was observed a handful of times. The chain has TRBV6-2 or TRBV6-3 and TRBJ1-5; D remains ambiguous. Per germline, CDR1 MNHEY and CDR2 SVGEGT. Trimming stripped 4 bases from V and 11 bases from J, with 21 bases between. The CDR3 runs to 15 residues. The CDR3 DNA reads TGTGCCAGCAGTTCCTTGGACGGTACCCTTCAAGCCCAGCATTTT. This encodes CASSSLDGTLQAQHF.

This clonotype came up many times. This chain connects TRBV28 to TRBJ1-1; no definite D call. Deletions cut 9 bases from V and 0 bases from J, with 14 bases between. Germline lookup yields CDR1 MDHEN and CDR2 SYDVKM. The CDR3 spans 14 residues. The CDR3 DNA is TGTGCCAGTACACCCGGGATGATGAACACTGAAGCTTTCTTT. Translated: CASTPGMMNTEAFF.

A note on this clonotype: A clone one base away is much larger, so this may be a read error. The chain employs TRBV2 and TRBJ1-2; 7 bases are shared with TRBD1. The CDR3 covers 14 residues. Looked up from germline, CDR1 is SNHLY and CDR2 is FYNNEI. V shed 7 bases and J 3 bases; nucleotides not matched to a gene: 8. The CDR3 DNA reads TGTGCCAGCACCGCGGACAGGTTGGACTATGGCTACACCTTC. Protein product: CASTADRLDYGYTF. The full variable domain, in which reference TRBV2 and TRBJ1-2 provide the parts outside the CDR3, is EPEVTQTPSHQVTQMGQEVILRCVPISNHLYFYWYRQILGQKVEFLVSFYNNEISEKSEIFDDQFSVERPDGSNFTLKIRSTKLEDSAMYFCASTADRLDYGYTFGSGTRLTVV.

This clonotype has more than one count but fewer than ten. The J gene is TRBJ2-5, the V gene TRBV20-1; 9 bases are shared with TRBD2. Germline loops: CDR1 DFQATT, CDR2 SNEGSKA (reference sequence). The V gene end was trimmed by 1 base and the J gene end by 2 bases; junction bases not matched to a gene: 17. The CDR3 runs to 19 residues. The CDR3 nucleotides read TGCAGTGCTAGAGGCTATAGCGGGGGAGTAATGTCGGGTCAAGAGACCCAGTACTTC. Its translation is CSARGYSGGVMSGQETQYF.

The DNA of the CDR3 is TGTGCCAGCAAACTGGTCCTGCGGTACAATGAGCAGTTCTTC. Residues: CASKLVLRYNEQFF. The gene calls are TRBV28 and TRBJ2-1; D is uncertain. V was cut by 7 bases and J by 4 bases, with 14 bases left in between. The germline CDR1 and CDR2 sequences are MDHEN and SYDVKM. The CDR3 is made up of 14 amino acids.

This clonotype occurred a few times. The chain has TRBV12-3 or TRBV12-4 and TRBJ2-3; D is possibly TRBD1 (6 bases). The CDR3 has 14 residues. Trimming removed 6 bases from V and 4 bases from J, with 14 bases in between. Written as DNA, the CDR3 is TGTGCCAGCAGAAGACAGGTTTTGTCAGATACGCAGTATTTT. As protein: CASRRQVLSDTQYF.

The rearrangement uses TRBV28 and TRBJ2-2; no reliable D call. This CDR3 has 10 amino acids. Germline assignment: CDR1 MDHEN and CDR2 SYDVKM. V was pared by 3 bases and J by 7 bases, with 0 bases between. CDR3 nucleotides: TGTGCCAGCAGTTTCGGGGAGCTGTTTTTT. Protein: CASSFGELFF.

The chain couples TRBV15 to TRBJ1-5, with 11 bases fitting TRBD1. The CDR3 length is 13 residues. The junction had 5 bases not matched to a gene; V was cut back by 6 bases and J by 10 bases. In germline, CDR1 is LNHNV, CDR2 YYDKDF (reference sequence). CDR3 amino acids: CATRGDRGKPQHF. CDR3 coding DNA: TGTGCCACCAGGGGGGACAGGGGGAAACCCCAGCATTTT.

The genes are TRBV7-8 and TRBJ1-4; 7 nucleotides match TRBD1. Looked up from germline, CDR1 is SGHVS and CDR2 is FQNEAQ. The CDR3 consists of 15 residues. Germline trimming cut 5 bases from V and 11 bases from J; bases unmatched to any gene: 14. CDR3 residues: CASSPGTVGGSKLFF. The CDR3 bases are TGTGCCAGCAGCCCAGGGACAGTAGGGGGGAGTAAACTGTTTTTT.

Many counts were recorded for this clonotype. CDR3 in amino acids: CASSLTGDYGYTF. CDR3 nucleotide sequence: TGTGCCAGCTCCCTGACAGGGGATTATGGCTACACCTTC. J is TRBJ1-2 and V is TRBV18, with TRBD1 identical over 8 bases. V trimming: 6 bases; J trimming: 5 bases; junction bases outside the gene matches: 5. This CDR3 spans 13 amino acids. The germline CDR1 and CDR2 sequences are KGHSH and LQKENI. Full variable domain (remainder filled in from reference TRBV18 and TRBJ1-2): NAGVMQNPRHLVRRRGQEARLRCSPMKGHSHVYWYRQLPEEGLKFMVYLQKENIIDESGMPKERFSAEFPKEGPSILRIQQVVRGDSAAYFCASSLTGDYGYTFGSGTRLTVV.

This clonotype was counted between two and nine times. The J gene is TRBJ1-1, the V gene TRBV30; maybe TRBD1 (6 bases). Trimming shortened V by 0 bases and J by 0 bases, and 11 bases separated the two germline ends. The CDR3 has 15 residues. The germline V gene has CDR1 GTSNPN and CDR2 SVGIG (reference sequence). The CDR3 sequence: CAWSVGTSVNTEAFF. For the CDR3, the DNA is TGTGCCTGGAGTGTTGGGACATCGGTGAACACTGAAGCTTTCTTT.

This clonotype was recorded a few times. The rearrangement joins TRBV20-1 to TRBJ2-2; 7 positions match TRBD2. Germline V lookup: CDR1 DFQATT, CDR2 SNEGSKA (reference sequence). This CDR3 spans 17 amino acids. V lost 0 bases, J lost 3 bases, and 10 bases stayed unmatched. The CDR3 is CSARDLSGTKDTGELFF. The CDR3 nucleotides are TGCAGTGCTAGAGATCTTTCCGGGACTAAAGACACCGGGGAGCTGTTTTTT.

The J gene is TRBJ1-1, the V gene TRBV18; unclear D gene. Germline CDR1 KGHSH, CDR2 LQKENI. The CDR3 is 15 amino acids. V shed 0 bases and J shed 3 bases, with 11 bases lying between them. CDR3: CASSPPGITYTEAFF. The CDR3 DNA is TGTGCCAGCTCACCACCTGGGATCACCTACACTGAAGCTTTCTTT.

The chain combines TRBV5-1 with TRBJ1-1; 8 nucleotides align to TRBD1. Germline-derived CDR1 and CDR2 are SGHRS and YFSETQ. Trimming cost V 2 bases and J 7 bases; bases outside gene matches: 10. This CDR3 has 15 amino acids. CDR3 sequence reads: CASSLETGADSEAFF. CDR3 sequence (DNA): TGCGCCAGCAGCTTAGAGACAGGGGCGGACAGTGAAGCTTTCTTT. The whole variable domain, filled in from reference TRBV5-1 and TRBJ1-1, reads KAGVTQTPRYLIKTRGQQVTLSCSPISGHRSVSWYQQTPGQGLQFLFEYFSETQRNKGNFPGRFSGRQFSNSRSEMNVSTLELGDSALYLCASSLETGADSEAFFGQGTRLTVV.

This clonotype was detected once. V usage is TRBV12-5 and J usage is TRBJ2-5; D may match TRBD1 or TRBD2 (6 bases each). V was clipped by 7 bases and J by 5 bases, with 17 bases between them. The CDR3 covers 14 residues. Germline-derived CDR1 and CDR2 are LGHNT and FRNRAP. CDR3 nucleotides: TGTGCTAGTGTCCTCCTTAGGGGGGACGAGACCCAGTACTTC. Residues: CASVLLRGDETQYF. The full variable domain, in which reference TRBV12-5 and TRBJ2-5 provide the parts outside the CDR3, is DARVTQTPRHKVTEMGQEVTMRCQPILGHNTVFWYRQTMMQGLELLAYFRNRAPLDDSGMPKDRFSAEMPDATLATLKIQPSEPRDSAVYFCASVLLRGDETQYFGPGTRLLVL.